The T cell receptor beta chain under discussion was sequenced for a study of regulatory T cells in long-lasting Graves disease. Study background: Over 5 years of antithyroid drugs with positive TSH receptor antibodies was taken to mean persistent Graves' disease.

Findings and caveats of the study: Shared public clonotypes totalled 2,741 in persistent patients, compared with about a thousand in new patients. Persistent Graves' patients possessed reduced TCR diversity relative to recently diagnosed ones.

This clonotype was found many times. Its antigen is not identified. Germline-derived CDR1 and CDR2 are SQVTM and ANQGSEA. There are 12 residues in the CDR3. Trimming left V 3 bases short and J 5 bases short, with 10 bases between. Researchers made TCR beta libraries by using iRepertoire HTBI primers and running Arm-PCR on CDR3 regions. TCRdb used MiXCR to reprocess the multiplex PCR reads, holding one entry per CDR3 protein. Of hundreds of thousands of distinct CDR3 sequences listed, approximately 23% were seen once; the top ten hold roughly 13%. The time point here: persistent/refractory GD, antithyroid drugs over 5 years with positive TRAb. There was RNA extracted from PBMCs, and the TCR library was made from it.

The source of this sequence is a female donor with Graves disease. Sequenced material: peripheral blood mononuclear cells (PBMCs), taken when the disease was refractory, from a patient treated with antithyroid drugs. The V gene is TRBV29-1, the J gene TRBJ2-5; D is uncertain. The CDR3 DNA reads TGCAGCGTTGAGGTCGGTGGGGAGACCCAGTACTTC. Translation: CSVEVGGETQYF.